The rows below give T cell receptor beta chains drawn from one sample of a study of cytomegalovirus exposure and HLA in healthy donors. Assay: immunoSEQ multiplex PCR; the TCRdb copy retains only in-frame clones and omits some. Of about 160,000 clones listed, 80% to 90% were seen once; the top ten hold roughly 10%. The specimen sequenced was PBMCs. The receptor source for this set is a middle-aged man in good health and CMV-seropositive. Each CDR3 is given with its conserved first and last residue. D genes are given only for firm matches. Clone size, where shown, is once, few, many, or a class for clones that have expanded.

V	J	size	D	DNA	CDR3
TRBV18	TRBJ2-7	NA	TRBD1	TGTGCCAGCTCACGTCTACAGGGGGCGCAGAACGAGCAGTACTTC	CASSRLQGAQNEQYF
TRBV28	TRBJ1-5	NA	NA	TGTGCCAGCAGTTTTTGGGGCAGGGCCGCCAATCAGCCCCAGCATTTT	CASSFWGRAANQPQHF
TRBV29-1	TRBJ1-3	once	NA	TGCAGCGTTGGAGCGGGTAATCCTGGAAACACCATATATTTT	CSVGAGNPGNTIYF
TRBV10-3	TRBJ1-2	once	NA	TGTGCCATCAGTGTGAACAGCTATGGCTACACCTTC	CAISVNSYGYTF
TRBV7-3	TRBJ2-2	NA	NA	TGTGCCAGCAGCCGTCCCCCCAAGGGCCCCGAATTAGGGAGTTCCGGGGAGCTGTTTTTT	CASSRPPKGPELGSSGELFF
TRBV5-3	TRBJ1-5	few	TRBD1	TGTGCCAGAAGCTTGGGACAGGGAAGCAATCAGCCCCAGCATTTT	CARSLGQGSNQPQHF
TRBV12-1	TRBJ1-2	NA	NA	TGTGCCAGCAGCGGGGACAAACCATCGGGTGGCTACACCTTC	CASSGDKPSGGYTF
TRBV6-5	TRBJ1-6	NA	NA	TGTGCCAGCAGTTTGGGGGGGGCGGGGCTCAATTCACCCCTCCACTTT	CASSLGGAGLNSPLHF
TRBV28	TRBJ1-5	NA	NA	TGTGCCAGCAGTCCGGGGACACCATATAGCAATCAGCCCCAGCATTTT	CASSPGTPYSNQPQHF
TRBV28	TRBJ1-6	NA	TRBD1	TGTGCCAGCAGGGACCTTCCTCCGGGACAGGGGAATTCACCCCTCCACTTT	CASRDLPPGQGNSPLHF
TRBV2	TRBJ2-6	NA	NA	TGTGCCAGCAGTGAGGGTGGGCCTGGGGCCAACGTCCTGACTTTC	CASSEGGPGANVLTF
TRBV6-5	TRBJ1-3	NA	NA	TGTGCCAGCAGTAGGACTTTCTCTGGAAACACCATATATTTT	CASSRTFSGNTIYF
TRBV11-2	TRBJ2-1	once	TRBD2	TGTGCCAGCAGCTCCGGGACTAGCGGCTACAATGAGCAGTTCTTC	CASSSGTSGYNEQFF
TRBV9	TRBJ2-3	NA	NA	TGTGCCAGCAGCGTAGGTCCGACGGAGGCAGATACGCAGTATTTT	CASSVGPTEADTQYF
TRBV4-2	TRBJ2-7	NA	NA	TGTGCCAGCAGCAAAGCCGGGACAAAGTACAACGAGCAGTACTTC	CASSKAGTKYNEQYF
TRBV5-1	TRBJ2-5	NA	TRBD2	TGCGCCAGCAGCGTGACTAGCGGGAGTAAAGAAGAGACCCAGTACTTC	CASSVTSGSKEETQYF
TRBV7-2	TRBJ2-1	NA	TRBD2	TGTGCCAGCACCCGAAGGAGCGGGAGGGTCTACAATGAGCAGTTCTTC	CASTRRSGRVYNEQFF
TRBV28	TRBJ2-7	NA	NA	TGTGCCAGCAGTTTAGGAGGGGTCCACGAGCAGTACTTC	CASSLGGVHEQYF
TRBV19	TRBJ2-2	NA	NA	TGTGCCAGTAGTATTAGAGGCGGGGAGCTGTTTTTT	CASSIRGGELFF
TRBV19	TRBJ2-1	NA	TRBD2	TGTGCCAGTAGTCCCGGACTAGCGGCATACTCCTACAATGAGCAGTTCTTC	CASSPGLAAYSYNEQFF
TRBV19	TRBJ1-5	NA	NA	TGTGCCAGTAGTAGGTCCCGGGATCAGCCCCAGCATTTT	CASSRSRDQPQHF
TRBV9	TRBJ1-1	few	NA	TGTGCCAGCAGCGTAGAGGACTTCACTGAAGCTTTCTTT	CASSVEDFTEAFF
TRBV6-9	TRBJ2-3	NA	NA	TGTGCCAGCAGCCCGACAGCCGAGCGCACAGATACGCAGTATTTT	CASSPTAERTDTQYF